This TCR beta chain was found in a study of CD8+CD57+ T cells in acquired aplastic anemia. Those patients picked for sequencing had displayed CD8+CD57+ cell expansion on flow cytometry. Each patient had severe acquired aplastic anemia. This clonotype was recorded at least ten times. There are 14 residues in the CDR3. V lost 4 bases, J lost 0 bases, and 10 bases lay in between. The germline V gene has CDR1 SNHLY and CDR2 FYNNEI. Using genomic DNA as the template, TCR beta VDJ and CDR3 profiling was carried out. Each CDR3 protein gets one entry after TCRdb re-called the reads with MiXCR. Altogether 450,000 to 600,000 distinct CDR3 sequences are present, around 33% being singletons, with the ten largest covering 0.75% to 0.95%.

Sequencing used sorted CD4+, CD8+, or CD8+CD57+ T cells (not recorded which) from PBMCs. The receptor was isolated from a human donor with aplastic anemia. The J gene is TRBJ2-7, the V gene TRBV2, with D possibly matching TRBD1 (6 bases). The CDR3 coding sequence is TGTGCCAGCAGTGCGGACAGATACTCCTACGAGCAGTACTTC. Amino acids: CASSADRYSYEQYF.